The 5 T cell receptor beta chains below come from one sample, sequenced in a study of T-cell memory formation after mild COVID-19. TCRdb re-derived calls from the 5' RACE reads in MiXCR, one entry per CDR3 protein. The data hold 150,000 to 200,000 distinct CDR3 sequences, with 25% to 40% observed a single time. The material sequenced was PBMCs or a T cell subset sorted from them (not recorded which). These receptors originate from an adult woman who had mild COVID-19 (a few samples of this study predate the infection). Cell type and time point are not known.

This clonotype was counted only a few times. The V call is TRBV15, the J call TRBJ2-4; unclear D gene. The V end lost 1 base, the J end lost 0 bases, and 10 bases lay between the germline ends. The CDR3 consists of 16 residues. Germline lookup yields CDR1 LNHNV and CDR2 YYDKDF (reference sequence). CDR3 loop: CATSRGPLRAKNIQYF. For the CDR3, the DNA is TGTGCCACCAGCAGAGGACCGTTAAGAGCCAAAAACATTCAGTACTTC.

The chain links TRBV30 to TRBJ1-4, with D possibly matching TRBD1 (5 bases). The V and J ends lost 0 bases and 8 bases respectively, with 16 bases between them. CDR3 length equals 15 residues. Germline V gene sequence: CDR1 GTSNPN, CDR2 SVGIG (reference sequence). The chain's CDR3 is CAWSVQSGGGEKLFF. The CDR3 DNA reads as TGTGCCTGGAGTGTACAAAGTGGGGGTGGCGAAAAACTGTTTTTT. Filled out from reference TRBV30 and TRBJ1-4, the complete variable domain reads SQTIHQWPATLVQPVGSPLSLECTVEGTSNPNLYWYRQAAGRGLQLLFYSVGIGQISSEVPQNLSASRPQDRQFILSSKKLLLSDSGFYLCAWSVQSGGGEKLFFGSGTQLSVL.

The chain employs TRBV9 and TRBJ2-3; D possibly corresponds to TRBD2 (6 bases). Germline CDR1 is SGDLS and CDR2 is YYNGEE. This CDR3 has 16 amino acids. V was clipped by 4 bases and J by 2 bases, with 17 bases between them. Here the CDR3 reads CASSPRYAGITDTQYF. The CDR3 DNA reads as TGTGCCAGCAGCCCCAGGTACGCGGGGATCACAGATACGCAGTATTTT.

The chain employs TRBV20-1 and TRBJ1-1, with 8 bases matching TRBD1. The CDR3 covers 12 residues. Germline V gene lookup returns CDR1 DFQATT and CDR2 SNEGSKA (reference sequence). V trimming: 6 bases; J trimming: 8 bases; junction bases outside the gene matches: 8. For the CDR3, the DNA is TGCAGTGCCTCCCGAGACAGGGGAGAAGCTTTCTTT. Translation gives CSASRDRGEAFF.

The chain links TRBV3-1 to TRBJ1-6; D is undetermined. Trimming removed 0 bases from V and 2 bases from J, with 8 bases in between. The CDR3 consists of 16 residues. Per the germline V gene, CDR1 is LGHDT and CDR2 is YNNKEL (reference sequence). CDR3 bases: TGTGCCAGCAGCCAAGATCAACAGCCCTATAATTCACCCCTCCACTTT. Translating gives CASSQDQQPYNSPLHF.